This T cell receptor beta chain is from a study of CD8+ T cells in alopecia areata. Overall study findings and caveats: Against the mouse data, patients shared TCRs less clearly, possibly for HLA reasons.

The CDR3 contains 19 residues. Germline CDR1 MGHRA, CDR2 YSYEKL. V lost 3 bases to trimming and J lost 2 bases; unmatched junction nucleotides: 10. RNA extraction and reverse transcription yielded cDNA as sequencing template. Sequencing was performed with immunoSEQ multiplex PCR; in TCRdb, only in-frame clones are kept and a portion is missing. The repertoire holds 100,000 to 150,000 clones, with around two fifths as singletons. Note on this clone: No antigen is known for it.

CD4+ and CD8+ T cells were sorted from PBMCs. This rearrangement joins TRBV4-1 to TRBJ2-5; 15 positions agree with TRBD2. The sequence came from a human donor with alopecia areata. The sequencing input was CD4+ T cells sorted from blood. The CDR3 coding sequence is TGCGCCAGCAGCCACCCCGGACTAGCGGGAGGGCCGGGGCAAGAGACCCAGTACTTC. The encoded protein is CASSHPGLAGGPGQETQYF.